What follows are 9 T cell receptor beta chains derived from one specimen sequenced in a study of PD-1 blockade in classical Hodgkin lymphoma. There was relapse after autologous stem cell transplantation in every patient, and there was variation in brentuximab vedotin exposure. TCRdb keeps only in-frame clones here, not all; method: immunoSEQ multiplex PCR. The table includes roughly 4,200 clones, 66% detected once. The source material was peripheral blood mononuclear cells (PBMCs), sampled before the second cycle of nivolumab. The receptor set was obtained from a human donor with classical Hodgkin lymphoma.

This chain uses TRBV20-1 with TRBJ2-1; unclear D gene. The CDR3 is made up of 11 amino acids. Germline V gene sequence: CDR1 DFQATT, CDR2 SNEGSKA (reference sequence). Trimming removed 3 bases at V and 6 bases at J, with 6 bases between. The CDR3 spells CSASQINEQFF. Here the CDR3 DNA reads TGCAGTGCTAGCCAAATCAATGAGCAGTTCTTC.

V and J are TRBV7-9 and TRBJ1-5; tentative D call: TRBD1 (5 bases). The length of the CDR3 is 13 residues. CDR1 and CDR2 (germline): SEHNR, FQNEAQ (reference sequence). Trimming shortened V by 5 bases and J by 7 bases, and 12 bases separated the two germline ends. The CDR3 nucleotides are TGTGCCAGCAGCCCGGGGGGGGAACAGCCCCAGCATTTT. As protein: CASSPGGEQPQHF.

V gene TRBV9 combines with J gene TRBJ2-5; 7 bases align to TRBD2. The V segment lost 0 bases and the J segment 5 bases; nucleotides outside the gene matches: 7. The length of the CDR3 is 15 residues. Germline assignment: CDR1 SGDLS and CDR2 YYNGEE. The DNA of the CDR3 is TGTGCCAGCAGCGTAGCGCTGGCGGGAGTTGAGACCCAGTACTTC. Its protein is CASSVALAGVETQYF. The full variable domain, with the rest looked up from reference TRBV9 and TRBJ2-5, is DSGVTQTPKHLITATGQRVTLRCSPRSGDLSVYWYQQSLDQGLQFLIQYYNGEERAKGNILERFSAQQFPDLHSELNLSSLELGDSALYFCASSVALAGVETQYFGPGTRLLVL.

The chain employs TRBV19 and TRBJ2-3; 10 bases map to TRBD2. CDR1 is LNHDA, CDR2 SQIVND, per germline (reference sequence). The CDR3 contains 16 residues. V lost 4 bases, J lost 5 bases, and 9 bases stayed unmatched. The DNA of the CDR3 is TGTGCCAGTAGTACGCCAGCGGGAGGGCCCTTAGATACGCAGTATTTT. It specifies CASSTPAGGPLDTQYF.

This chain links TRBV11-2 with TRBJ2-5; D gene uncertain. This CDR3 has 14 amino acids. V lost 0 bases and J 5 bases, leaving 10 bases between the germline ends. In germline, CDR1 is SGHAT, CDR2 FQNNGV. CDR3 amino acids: CASSLDTNWETQYF. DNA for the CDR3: TGTGCCAGCAGCTTAGATACCAACTGGGAGACCCAGTACTTC.

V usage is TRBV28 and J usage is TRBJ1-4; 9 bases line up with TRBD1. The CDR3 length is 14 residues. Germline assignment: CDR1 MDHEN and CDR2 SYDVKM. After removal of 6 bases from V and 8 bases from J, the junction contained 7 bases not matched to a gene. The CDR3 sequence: CASSTTGGKEKLFF. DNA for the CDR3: TGTGCCAGCAGCACGACAGGGGGGAAGGAAAAACTGTTTTTT.

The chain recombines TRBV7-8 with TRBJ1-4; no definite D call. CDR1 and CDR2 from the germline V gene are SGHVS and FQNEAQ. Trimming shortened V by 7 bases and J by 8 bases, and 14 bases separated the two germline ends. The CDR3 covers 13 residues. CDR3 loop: CASTAEGVEKLFF. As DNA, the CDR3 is TGTGCCAGCACCGCTGAGGGTGTGGAAAAACTGTTTTTT. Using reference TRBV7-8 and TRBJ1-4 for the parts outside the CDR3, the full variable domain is GAGVSQSPRYKVAKRGQDVALRCDPISGHVSLFWYQQALGQGPEFLTYFQNEAQLDKSGLPSDRFFAERPEGSVSTLKIQRTQQEDSAVYLCASTAEGVEKLFFGSGTQLSVL.

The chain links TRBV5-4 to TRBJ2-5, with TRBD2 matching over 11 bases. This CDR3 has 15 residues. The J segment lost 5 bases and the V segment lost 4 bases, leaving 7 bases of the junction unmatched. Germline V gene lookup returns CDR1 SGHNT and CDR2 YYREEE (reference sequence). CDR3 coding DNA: TGTGCCAGCAGCCCCGGACTAGCGGGCGGCGAGACCCAGTACTTC. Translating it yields CASSPGLAGGETQYF. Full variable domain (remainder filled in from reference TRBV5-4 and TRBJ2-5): ETGVTQSPTHLIKTRGQQVTLRCSSQSGHNTVSWYQQALGQGPQFIFQYYREEENGRGNFPPRFSGLQFPNYSSELNVNALELDDSALYLCASSPGLAGGETQYFGPGTRLLVL.

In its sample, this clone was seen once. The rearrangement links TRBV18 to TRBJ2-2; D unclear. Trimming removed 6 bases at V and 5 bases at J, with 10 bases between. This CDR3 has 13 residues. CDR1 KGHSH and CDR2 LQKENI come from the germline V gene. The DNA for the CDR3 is TGTGCCAGCTCCCAAGCTAATACCGGGGAGCTGTTTTTT. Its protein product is CASSQANTGELFF.